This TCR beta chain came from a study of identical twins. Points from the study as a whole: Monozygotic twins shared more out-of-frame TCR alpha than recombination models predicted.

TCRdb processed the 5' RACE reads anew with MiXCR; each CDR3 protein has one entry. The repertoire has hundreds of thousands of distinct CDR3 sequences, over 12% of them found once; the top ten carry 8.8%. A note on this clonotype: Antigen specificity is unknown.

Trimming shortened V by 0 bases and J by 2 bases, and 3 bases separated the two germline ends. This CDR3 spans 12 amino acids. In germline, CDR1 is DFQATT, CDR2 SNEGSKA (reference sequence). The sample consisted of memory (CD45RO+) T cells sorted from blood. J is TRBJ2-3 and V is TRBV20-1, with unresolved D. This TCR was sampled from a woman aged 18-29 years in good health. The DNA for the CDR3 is TGCAGTGCTAGAGAAGTCACAGATACGCAGTATTTT. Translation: CSAREVTDTQYF.